What follows are 27 T cell receptor beta chains derived from one specimen sequenced in a study of blood T cell repertoires in COVID-19. The method was immunoSEQ multiplex PCR; TCRdb's version includes in-frame clones alone and lacks a portion of them. The sample has about 150,000 clones, 80% to 90% seen once. Material for sequencing was peripheral blood. The origin of the receptors is a human donor in a cohort sampled during active COVID-19.

This rearrangement joins TRBV4-1 to TRBJ1-6; 9 bases align to TRBD1. CDR1 MGHRA and CDR2 YSYEKL come from the germline V gene. This CDR3 is built from 14 residues. Trimming removed 1 base from V and 11 bases from J; junction bases left unmatched: 3. The CDR3 loop reads CASSQGQGEPPLHF. The CDR3 DNA reads TGCGCCAGCAGCCAAGGACAGGGGGAACCACCCCTCCACTTT.

This chain connects TRBV28 to TRBJ1-5, with no clear D. Germline V gene lookup returns CDR1 MDHEN and CDR2 SYDVKM. This CDR3 contains 15 residues. Deletions cut 4 bases from V and 0 bases from J, with 10 bases between. Written as DNA, the CDR3 is TGTGCCAGCAGTTCCGGTGTCCATAGCAATCAGCCCCAGCATTTT. It is translated as CASSSGVHSNQPQHF.

The chain combines TRBV5-1 with TRBJ1-1; D uncertain. CDR3 length: 19 residues. The germline gives CDR1 SGHRS, CDR2 YFSETQ. V was trimmed by 4 bases and J by 0 bases, leaving 25 bases between them. CDR3 protein: CASSPFHGSSSGMNTEAFF. DNA of the CDR3: TGCGCCAGCAGCCCCTTCCACGGGAGTTCGAGTGGTATGAACACTGAAGCTTTCTTT. The variable domain in full, completed from reference TRBV5-1 and TRBJ1-1, reads KAGVTQTPRYLIKTRGQQVTLSCSPISGHRSVSWYQQTPGQGLQFLFEYFSETQRNKGNFPGRFSGRQFSNSRSEMNVSTLELGDSALYLCASSPFHGSSSGMNTEAFFGQGTRLTVV.

V is TRBV19 and J is TRBJ2-5; 7 positions match TRBD1. The CDR3 runs 14 residues. The germline gives CDR1 LNHDA, CDR2 SQIVND (reference sequence). V gave up 6 bases and J gave up 5 bases; unmatched junction bases: 9. CDR3 region: CASSPRTGWETQYF. The CDR3 DNA sequence: TGTGCCAGTAGCCCCCGGACAGGCTGGGAGACCCAGTACTTC.

This clone was seen a handful of times. The V gene is TRBV28, the J gene TRBJ1-2; 8 bases fit TRBD1. CDR3 size: 15 residues. The V segment lost 2 bases and the J segment 5 bases; nucleotides outside the gene matches: 7. CDR1 MDHEN and CDR2 SYDVKM come from the germline V gene. The CDR3: CASSLAGQAPYGYTF. The CDR3 nucleotides read TGTGCCAGCAGTTTAGCGGGACAGGCTCCTTATGGCTACACCTTC.

The CDR3 DNA sequence: TGTGCCAGTAGTGCCAGACTAGCGGGGGGGCGAGAGACCCAGTACTTC. Its protein product is CASSARLAGGRETQYF. The rearrangement joins TRBV19 to TRBJ2-5; 14 bases are a match to TRBD2. CDR3 length: 16 residues. The ends lost 5 bases at V and 4 bases at J; junction bases unmatched: 6. The germline V gene encodes CDR1 LNHDA and CDR2 SQIVND (reference sequence).

V usage is TRBV5-6 and J usage is TRBJ2-5; a weak D match, TRBD2 (5 bases). The V gene lost 4 bases and the J gene lost 7 bases, with 17 bases spanning the gap. CDR3 length equals 14 residues. Germline V lookup: CDR1 SGHDT, CDR2 YYEEEE. The CDR3 protein is CASSAGGWRVTQYF. The DNA of the CDR3 is TGTGCCAGCAGCGCAGGCGGGTGGAGAGTGACCCAGTACTTC.

The table lists this clone with a count of one. The chain is built from TRBV7-8 and TRBJ2-2, with D possibly TRBD2 on 5 matching bases. This CDR3 contains 15 residues. Germline CDR1 is SGHVS and CDR2 is FQNEAQ. V was trimmed by 2 bases and J by 1 base, leaving 8 bases between them. The CDR3 nucleotides read TGTGCCAGCAGCTTACTAGCTCGGAACACCGGGGAGCTGTTTTTT. Translation gives CASSLLARNTGELFF.

CDR3: CAWSDGGQPQHF. CDR3 DNA sequence: TGTGCCTGGAGTGATGGAGGCCAGCCCCAGCATTTT. The V gene is TRBV30, the J gene TRBJ1-5; unclear D gene. V lost 1 base and J 7 bases, leaving 8 bases between the germline ends. This CDR3 comprises 12 residues. Germline V gene lookup returns CDR1 GTSNPN and CDR2 SVGIG (reference sequence).

This chain joins TRBV27 and TRBJ1-1, with D possibly matching TRBD1 (6 bases). Germline lookup yields CDR1 MNHEY and CDR2 SMNVEV (reference sequence). Between the trimmed V and J ends, which lost 5 bases and 3 bases, there was a span of 16 bases. The CDR3 spans 15 residues. The CDR3 is CASSGRTAKDTEAFF. The DNA of the CDR3 is TGTGCCAGCAGTGGTCGGACAGCTAAGGACACTGAAGCTTTCTTT.

This chain links TRBV20-1 with TRBJ2-6; 8 bases match TRBD2. Germline V gene lookup returns CDR1 DFQATT and CDR2 SNEGSKA (reference sequence). Losses at the gene ends were 3 bases for V and 2 bases for J; bases not matched to a gene: 3. The CDR3 sequence is 15 residues long. The CDR3 nucleotides are TGCAGTGCTAGTAGCGGGGTTGCTGGGGCCAACGTCCTGACTTTC. Translating gives CSASSGVAGANVLTF.

This chain links TRBV4-1 with TRBJ1-1; D may be TRBD1 (5 bases). The CDR3 sequence is 16 residues long. In germline, CDR1 is MGHRA, CDR2 YSYEKL. Trimming took off 0 bases at V and 0 bases at J, with 11 bases between the two ends. The CDR3, as DNA: TGCGCCAGCAGCCAAGATAGGGGTTTCATGAACACTGAAGCTTTCTTT. Translating gives CASSQDRGFMNTEAFF.

The chain is built from TRBV18 and TRBJ2-3; 9 bases agree with TRBD1. The V gene end was trimmed by 5 bases and the J gene end by 4 bases; junction bases not matched to a gene: 7. The germline V gene has CDR1 KGHSH and CDR2 LQKENI. The CDR3 consists of 15 residues. CDR3 bases: TGTGCCAGCTCATCCGGACAGGGGAGGGCAGATACGCAGTATTTT. It specifies CASSSGQGRADTQYF.

The J gene is TRBJ1-6, the V gene TRBV20-1, with D possibly TRBD1 on 5 matching bases. Germline V gene sequence: CDR1 DFQATT, CDR2 SNEGSKA (reference sequence). The CDR3 is 16 amino acids. The V end was cut by 3 bases, the J end by 0 bases, with 12 bases between. CDR3 bases: TGCAGTGCTAGTGAGGGGCATGGCTCCTATAATTCACCCCTCCACTTT. Translating gives CSASEGHGSYNSPLHF.

The rearrangement links TRBV21-1 to TRBJ1-6. TRBV21-1 is flagged as a pseudogene. The CDR3 has 14 residues. This chain's CDR3 is CASSKGGSNSPLHF. In nucleotides, the CDR3 is TGTGCCAGCAGCAAAGGAGGCAGTAATTCACCCCTCCACTTT.

The chain carries TRBV7-2 and TRBJ1-5; 7 bases agree with TRBD1. CDR3 length equals 15 residues. V trimming: 4 bases; J trimming: 2 bases; junction bases outside the gene matches: 5. The V gene's germline CDR1 is SGHTA and CDR2 FQGNSA. The CDR3 bases are TGTGCCAGCAGCTCCGGGACAGAGGGCAATCAGCCCCAGCATTTT. Amino acids: CASSSGTEGNQPQHF.

The chain recombines TRBV4-1 with TRBJ2-1; TRBD1 agrees at 9 bases. CDR1 and CDR2 (germline): MGHRA, YSYEKL. V lost 4 bases to trimming and J lost 5 bases; unmatched junction nucleotides: 6. The CDR3 is made up of 15 amino acids. CDR3 sequence reads: CASSLGQGKDNEQFF. The CDR3 bases are TGCGCCAGCAGCCTTGGACAGGGGAAGGACAATGAGCAGTTCTTC.

A few counts support this clone. DNA for the CDR3: TGTGCCAGCAGTTGGGGGGGAACTGAAGCTTTCTTT. This gives the protein CASSWGGTEAFF. The J gene is TRBJ1-1, the V gene TRBV12-3 or TRBV12-4, with D possibly TRBD1 on 5 matching bases. The CDR3 has 12 residues. The V end was cut by 4 bases, the J end by 5 bases, with 8 bases between.

This chain connects TRBV5-1 to TRBJ1-4; TRBD1 agrees at 12 bases. With V trimmed by 0 bases and J by 8 bases, 2 bases remained unmatched. The CDR3 spans 15 residues. Germline V gene lookup returns CDR1 SGHRS and CDR2 YFSETQ. The CDR3 is CASSLEGTGGEKLFF. CDR3 sequence (DNA): TGCGCCAGCAGCTTGGAAGGGACAGGGGGCGAAAAACTGTTTTTT.

The rearrangement joins TRBV5-1 to TRBJ2-2; TRBD2 might be the D (5 bases). The germline V gene has CDR1 SGHRS and CDR2 YFSETQ. V lost 5 bases and J lost 0, with 11 bases in between. The CDR3 runs to 15 residues. The CDR3 coding sequence is TGCGCCAGCAGTCCTGGGCGGGCGAACACCGGGGAGCTGTTTTTT. Its translation: CASSPGRANTGELFF.

This clone was counted once. The chain is built from TRBV29-1 and TRBJ1-2; a possible D gene is TRBD1 (5 bases). Trimming shortened V by 4 bases and J by 3 bases, and 9 bases separated the two germline ends. The CDR3 has 12 amino acids. CDR1 is SQVTM and CDR2 is ANQGSEA in the germline V gene. The DNA for the CDR3 is TGCAGCGTTGTTCGGGGGGACTATGGCTACACCTTC. Its protein is CSVVRGDYGYTF. The complete variable domain, with remaining parts taken from reference TRBV29-1 and TRBJ1-2, reads SAVISQKPSRDICQRGTSLTIQCQVDSQVTMMFWYRQQPGQSLTLIATANQGSEATYESGFVIDKFPISRPNLTFSTLTVSNMSPEDSSIYLCSVVRGDYGYTFGSGTRLTVV.

In DNA, the CDR3 is TGTGCCAGCAGCTTAATGGGCTTGGATAATTCACCCCTCCACTTT. As protein: CASSLMGLDNSPLHF. The V gene is TRBV7-2, the J gene TRBJ1-6; unclear D gene. Germline V CDR1 and CDR2: SGHTA, FQGNSA. Trimming took off 2 bases at V and 5 bases at J, with 10 bases between the two ends. This CDR3 is 15 amino acids long.

This clone has only a few counts. The chain joins TRBV28 to TRBJ1-1; TRBD1 matches 9 bases. Germline V gene data show CDR1 as MDHEN and CDR2 as SYDVKM. V dropped 5 bases and J dropped 6; count of bases not matched to a gene: 10. This CDR3 is built from 15 residues. The CDR3 loop reads CASSPLGQGTAEAFF. CDR3 nucleotide sequence: TGTGCCAGCAGTCCTCTGGGACAGGGTACGGCTGAAGCTTTCTTT. The variable domain in full, with the rest retrieved from reference TRBV28 and TRBJ1-1, is DVKVTQSSRYLVKRTGEKVFLECVQDMDHENMFWYRQDPGLGLRLIYFSYDVKMKEKGDIPEGYSVSREKKERFSLILESASTNQTSMYLCASSPLGQGTAEAFFGQGTRLTVV.

The V call is TRBV3-1 (or the pseudogene TRBV3-2), the J call TRBJ1-2; TRBD1 matches 8 bases. The CDR3 length is 12 residues. The V and J ends lost 7 bases and 8 bases, in that order; junction bases with no gene match: 6. Per germline, CDR1 LGHDT and CDR2 YNNKEL (reference sequence). DNA for the CDR3: TGTGCCAGCACCCAGGGGGCCGGCGGCTACACCTTC. Translating it yields CASTQGAGGYTF.

V is TRBV21-1 and J is TRBJ1-5; whether TRBD1, the table's D call, matches the DNA was not checked. TRBV21-1 is an annotated pseudogene. The CDR3 length is 14 residues. Here the CDR3 reads CASSTQYPNQPQHF. CDR3 sequence (DNA): TGTGCCAGCAGCACCCAGTACCCCAATCAGCCCCAGCATTTT.

About this clone: In the same sample, other DNA sequences code for this CDR3. The chain combines TRBV5-6 with TRBJ1-6, with TRBD1 as a possible D gene (5 bases). The CDR3 is made up of 16 amino acids. Trimming cost V 3 bases and J 1 base, with 11 bases left between them. Germline loops: CDR1 SGHDT, CDR2 YYEEEE. In DNA form, the CDR3 reads TGTGCCAGCAGCTCCGGGGGGGGTTCCTATAATTCACCCCTCCACTTT. Its protein product is CASSSGGGSYNSPLHF.

In nucleotides, the CDR3 is TGCGCCAGCAGCTTGGATGGGCAACCGAACACTGAAGCTTTCTTT. This sequence encodes CASSLDGQPNTEAFF. The V call is TRBV5-1, the J call TRBJ1-1, with D hard to call. Trimming cost V 0 bases and J 1 base, with 10 bases left between them. Germline V gene data show CDR1 as SGHRS and CDR2 as YFSETQ. CDR3 length: 15 amino acids. The full variable domain, with the rest looked up from reference TRBV5-1 and TRBJ1-1, is KAGVTQTPRYLIKTRGQQVTLSCSPISGHRSVSWYQQTPGQGLQFLFEYFSETQRNKGNFPGRFSGRQFSNSRSEMNVSTLELGDSALYLCASSLDGQPNTEAFFGQGTRLTVV.